Detailed here is one TCR beta chain. This sample was taken from a study of blood T cell repertoires in COVID-19. The wider study: COVID-19 samples from acute and convalescent phases originated in the United States, Italy and Spain. T cells, B-cell-depleted T cells, or PBMCs provided the cDNA or gDNA that served as material.

Per the germline V gene, CDR1 is SGHKS and CDR2 is YYEKEE (reference sequence). This CDR3 has 13 amino acids. V lost 1 base and J 10 bases, leaving 11 bases between the germline ends. As originally analysed: Estimation of nucleated cell counts was performed using reference gene primer amplification. Method: immunoSEQ multiplex PCR; TCRdb's copy keeps in-frame clones and lacks some. The V and J calls and clone size come from that table; D and trimming were worked out from the DNA. The repertoire consists of around 220,000 clones, with 75% to 90% occurring once and the leading ten covering around 4.7%.

The chain combines TRBV5-5 with TRBJ1-4; maybe TRBD1 (5 bases). Sequencing was done on a sample of peripheral blood. This clonotype was sampled from a human donor in a cohort sampled during active COVID-19. CDR3 amino acids: CASSLREGRKLFF. CDR3 sequence (DNA): TGTGCCAGCAGCTTGCGGGAGGGGAGAAAACTGTTTTTT. Together with reference TRBV5-5 and TRBJ1-4, the CDR3 gives the full variable domain: DAGVTQSPTHLIKTRGQQVTLRCSPISGHKSVSWYQQVLGQGPQFIFQYYEKEERGRGNFPDRFSARQFPNYSSELNVNALLLGDSALYLCASSLREGRKLFFGSGTQLSVL.